Reported below is one T cell receptor beta chain. This record comes from a study of shared clonotypes between healthy human individuals. Profiled with immunoSEQ multiplex PCR; TCRdb holds only in-frame clones, not every one. The sample includes some 2,100,000 clones, almost 96% of them seen just once. With 1 base clipped from V and 6 bases from J, the junction kept 8 bases outside the gene matches. The CDR3 covers 15 residues. Germline V gives CDR1 SGHRS, CDR2 YFSETQ. V usage is TRBV5-1 and J usage is TRBJ2-7, with TRBD2 matching over 9 bases. Specimen: naive CD4+ T cells sorted from blood. As to subset: CD45RA+ positively selected. This receptor was taken from a man between 18 and 29 years old in good health. The CDR3 DNA follows: TGCGCCAGCAGCTTGTTAATTAGCGGGGGCGGCGAGCAGTACTTC. Protein product: CASSLLISGGGEQYF.